The present entry profiles one T cell receptor (beta chain) with its context. Its antigen remains unidentified. PCR or immunohistochemistry showed mismatch repair deficiency in every enrolled patient. The TCR-sequenced patients were a few responders to pembrolizumab. The source of the sample is a study of PD-1 blockade in mismatch repair-deficient tumors. General study points: After pembrolizumab, tumor-resident clones rose rapidly, then generally contracted before radiologic responses.

This CDR3 region has 13 residues. Per the germline V gene, CDR1 is LNHDA and CDR2 is SQIVND (reference sequence). V dropped 3 bases and J dropped 4 bases, with 7 bases sitting between them. Profiling relied on immunoSEQ multiplex PCR, and the TCRdb table lists in-frame clones only, not all of them. The sample consists of under 150,000 clones, about 88% of them appearing once. The rearrangement uses TRBV19 and TRBJ1-5; D is unresolved. The input for sequencing was peripheral blood, taken 44 weeks after starting pembrolizumab. This clonotype originated in an adult with mismatch repair-deficient cancer. The DNA of the CDR3 is TGTGCCAGTAGTATGGATGGGAATCAGCCCCAGCATTTT. This sequence encodes CASSMDGNQPQHF.